Below, one T cell receptor beta chain is given with its context. The antigen remains undetermined. From germline, CDR1 is SGDLS and CDR2 YYNGEE. CDR3 length: 16 amino acids. The V end was cut by 0 bases, the J end by 0 bases, with 10 bases between. This entry comes from a study of cytomegalovirus exposure and HLA in healthy donors. Study-level findings and limits: The authors judged a highly shared variant cluster likely a sequencing artifact.

PCR involved 60 Vbeta and 13 Jbeta primers. Sequencing used immunoSEQ multiplex PCR; TCRdb keeps in-frame clones, though not all of them. The table records 150,000 to 200,000 clones, approximately 82% of them present only once. V gene TRBV9 combines with J gene TRBJ1-3, with a tentative D call TRBD1 (6 bases). Sequencing input: PBMCs. This clonotype was obtained from a man aged 50-60 years in good health and CMV-seropositive. CDR3 amino acids: CASSVEGQYSGNTIYF. The CDR3 coding sequence is TGTGCCAGCAGCGTAGAAGGACAGTACTCTGGAAACACCATATATTTT.